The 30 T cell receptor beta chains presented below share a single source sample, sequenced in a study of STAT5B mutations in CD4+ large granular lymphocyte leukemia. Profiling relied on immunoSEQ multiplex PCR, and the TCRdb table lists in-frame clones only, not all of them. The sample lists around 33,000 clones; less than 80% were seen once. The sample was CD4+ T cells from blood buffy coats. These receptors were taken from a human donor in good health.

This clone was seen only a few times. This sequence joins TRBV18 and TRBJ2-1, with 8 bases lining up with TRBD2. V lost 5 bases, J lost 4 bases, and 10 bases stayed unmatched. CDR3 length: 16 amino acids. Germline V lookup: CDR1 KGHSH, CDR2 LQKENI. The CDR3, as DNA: TGTGCCAGCTCAGGACTAGCCCTCCCCTCTTACAATGAGCAGTTCTTC. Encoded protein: CASSGLALPSYNEQFF.

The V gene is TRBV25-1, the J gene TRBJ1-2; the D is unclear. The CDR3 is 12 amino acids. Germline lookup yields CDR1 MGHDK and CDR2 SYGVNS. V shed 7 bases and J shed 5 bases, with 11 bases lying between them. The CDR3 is CASNHGGYGYTF. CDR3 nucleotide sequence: TGTGCCAGCAACCACGGCGGGTATGGCTACACCTTC.

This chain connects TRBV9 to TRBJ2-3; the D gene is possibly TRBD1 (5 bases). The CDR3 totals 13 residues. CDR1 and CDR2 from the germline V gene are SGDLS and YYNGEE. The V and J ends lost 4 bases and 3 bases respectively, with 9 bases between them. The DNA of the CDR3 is TGTGCCAGCAGCTTTAGACAGACAGATACGCAGTATTTT. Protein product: CASSFRQTDTQYF. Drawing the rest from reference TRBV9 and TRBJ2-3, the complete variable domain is DSGVTQTPKHLITATGQRVTLRCSPRSGDLSVYWYQQSLDQGLQFLIQYYNGEERAKGNILERFSAQQFPDLHSELNLSSLELGDSALYFCASSFRQTDTQYFGPGTRLTVL.

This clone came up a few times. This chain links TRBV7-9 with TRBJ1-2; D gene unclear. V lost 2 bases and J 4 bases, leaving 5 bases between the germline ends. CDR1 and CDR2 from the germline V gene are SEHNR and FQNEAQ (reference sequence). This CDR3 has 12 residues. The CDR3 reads CASSLSSYGYTF. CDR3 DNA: TGTGCCAGCAGCTTAAGCAGCTATGGCTACACCTTC.

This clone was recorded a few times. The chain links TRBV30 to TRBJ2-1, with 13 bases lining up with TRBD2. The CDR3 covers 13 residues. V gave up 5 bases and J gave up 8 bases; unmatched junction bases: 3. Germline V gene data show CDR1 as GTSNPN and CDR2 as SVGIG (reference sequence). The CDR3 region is CAWAGTSGDEQFF. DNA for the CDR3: TGTGCCTGGGCCGGGACTAGCGGGGATGAGCAGTTCTTC. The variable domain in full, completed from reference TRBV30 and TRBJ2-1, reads SQTIHQWPATLVQPVGSPLSLECTVEGTSNPNLYWYRQAAGRGLQLLFYSVGIGQISSEVPQNLSASRPQDRQFILSSKKLLLSDSGFYLCAWAGTSGDEQFFGPGTRLTVL.

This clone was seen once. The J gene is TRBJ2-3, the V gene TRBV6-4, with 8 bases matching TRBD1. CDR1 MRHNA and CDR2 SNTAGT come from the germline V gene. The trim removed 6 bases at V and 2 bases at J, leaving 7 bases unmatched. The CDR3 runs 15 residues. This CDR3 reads CASSPSTGVTDTQYF. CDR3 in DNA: TGTGCCAGCAGCCCATCGACAGGGGTCACAGATACGCAGTATTTT.

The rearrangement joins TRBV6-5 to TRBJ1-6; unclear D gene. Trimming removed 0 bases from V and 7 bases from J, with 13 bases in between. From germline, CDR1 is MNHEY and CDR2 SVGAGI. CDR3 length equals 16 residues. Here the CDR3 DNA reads TGTGCCAGCAGTTACTCAGGGCAGCCTAGGAATTCACCCCTCCACTTT. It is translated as CASSYSGQPRNSPLHF.

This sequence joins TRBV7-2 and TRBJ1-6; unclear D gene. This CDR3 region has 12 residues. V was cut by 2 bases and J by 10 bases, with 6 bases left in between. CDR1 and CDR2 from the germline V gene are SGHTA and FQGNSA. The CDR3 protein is CASSLYSSPLHF. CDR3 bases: TGTGCCAGCAGCTTATACAGCTCACCCCTCCACTTT. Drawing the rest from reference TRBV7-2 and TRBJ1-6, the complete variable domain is GAGVSQSPSNKVTEKGKDVELRCDPISGHTALYWYRQSLGQGLEFLIYFQGNSAPDKSGLPSDRFSAERTGGSVSTLTIQRTQQEDSAVYLCASSLYSSPLHFGNGTRLTVT.

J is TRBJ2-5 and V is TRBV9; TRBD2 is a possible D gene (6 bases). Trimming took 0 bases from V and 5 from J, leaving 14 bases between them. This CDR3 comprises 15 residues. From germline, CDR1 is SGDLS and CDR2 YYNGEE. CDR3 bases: TGTGCCAGCAGCGTAGGACTAGAGGGGTGGGAGACCCAGTACTTC. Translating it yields CASSVGLEGWETQYF. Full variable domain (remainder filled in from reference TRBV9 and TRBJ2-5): DSGVTQTPKHLITATGQRVTLRCSPRSGDLSVYWYQQSLDQGLQFLIQYYNGEERAKGNILERFSAQQFPDLHSELNLSSLELGDSALYFCASSVGLEGWETQYFGPGTRLLVL.

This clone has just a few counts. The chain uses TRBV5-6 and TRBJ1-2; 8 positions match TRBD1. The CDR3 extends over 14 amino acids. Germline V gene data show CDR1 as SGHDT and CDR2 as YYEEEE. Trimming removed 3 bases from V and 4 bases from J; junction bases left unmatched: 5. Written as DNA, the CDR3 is TGTGCCAGCAGCTCCGGACAGGGACTCTATGGCTACACCTTC. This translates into CASSSGQGLYGYTF.

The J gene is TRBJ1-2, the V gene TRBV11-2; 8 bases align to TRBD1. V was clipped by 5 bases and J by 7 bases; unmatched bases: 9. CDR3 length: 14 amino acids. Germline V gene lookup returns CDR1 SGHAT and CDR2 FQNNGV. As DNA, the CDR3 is TGTGCCAGCAGCCCCATCAGGACAGGGACTGGCTACACCTTC. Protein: CASSPIRTGTGYTF.

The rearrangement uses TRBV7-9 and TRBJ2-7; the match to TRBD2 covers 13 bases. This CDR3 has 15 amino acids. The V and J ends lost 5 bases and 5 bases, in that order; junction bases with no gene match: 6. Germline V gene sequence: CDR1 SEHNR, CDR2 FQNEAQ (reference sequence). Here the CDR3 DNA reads TGTGCCAGCAGCCCTACTAGCGGGGGGGCCAACGAGCAGTACTTC. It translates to CASSPTSGGANEQYF.

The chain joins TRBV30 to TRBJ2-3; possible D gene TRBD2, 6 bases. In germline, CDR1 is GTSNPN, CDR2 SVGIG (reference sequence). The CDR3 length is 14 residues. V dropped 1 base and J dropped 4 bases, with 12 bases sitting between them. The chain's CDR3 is CAWSGSTGADTQYF. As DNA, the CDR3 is TGTGCCTGGAGTGGCTCAACGGGGGCAGATACGCAGTATTTT.

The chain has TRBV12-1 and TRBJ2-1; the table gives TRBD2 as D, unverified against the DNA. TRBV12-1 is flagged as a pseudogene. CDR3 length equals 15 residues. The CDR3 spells CASSLEANLYNEQFF. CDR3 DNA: TGTGCCAGCAGCCTAGAGGCTAACCTCTACAATGAGCAGTTCTTC.

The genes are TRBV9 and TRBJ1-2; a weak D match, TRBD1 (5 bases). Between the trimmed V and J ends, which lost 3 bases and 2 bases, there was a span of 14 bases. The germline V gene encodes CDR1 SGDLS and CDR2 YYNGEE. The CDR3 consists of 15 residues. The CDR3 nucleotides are TGTGCCAGCAGCGGCGGGGGGGGAAGGAACTATGGCTACACCTTC. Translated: CASSGGGGRNYGYTF.

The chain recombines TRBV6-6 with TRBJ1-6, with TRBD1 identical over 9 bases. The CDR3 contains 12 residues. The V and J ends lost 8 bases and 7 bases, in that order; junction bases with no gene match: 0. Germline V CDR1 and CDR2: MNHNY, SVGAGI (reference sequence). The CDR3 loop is CASGQGNSPLHF. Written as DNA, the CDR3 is TGTGCCAGCGGACAGGGGAATTCACCCCTCCACTTT.

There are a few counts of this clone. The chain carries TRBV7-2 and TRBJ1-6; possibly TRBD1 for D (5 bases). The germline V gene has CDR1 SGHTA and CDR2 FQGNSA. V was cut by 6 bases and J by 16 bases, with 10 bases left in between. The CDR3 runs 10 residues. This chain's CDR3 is CASRSGTLHF. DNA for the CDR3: TGTGCCAGCAGGTCGGGGACGCTCCACTTT. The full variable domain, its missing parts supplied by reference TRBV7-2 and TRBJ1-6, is GAGVSQSPSNKVTEKGKDVELRCDPISGHTALYWYRQSLGQGLEFLIYFQGNSAPDKSGLPSDRFSAERTGGSVSTLTIQRTQQEDSAVYLCASRSGTLHFGNGTRLTVT.

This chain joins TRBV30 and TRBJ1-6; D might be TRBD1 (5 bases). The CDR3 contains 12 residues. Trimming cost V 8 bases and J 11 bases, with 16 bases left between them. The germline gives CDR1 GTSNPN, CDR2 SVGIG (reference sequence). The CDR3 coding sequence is TGTGCCCAATCCCAGGGAATGACACCCCTCCACTTT. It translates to CAQSQGMTPLHF.

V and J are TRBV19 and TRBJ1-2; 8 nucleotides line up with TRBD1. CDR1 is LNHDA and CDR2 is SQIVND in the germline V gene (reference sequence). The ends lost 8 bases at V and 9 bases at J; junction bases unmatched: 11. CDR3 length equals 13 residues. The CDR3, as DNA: TGTGCCAGTTCCGACAGGGGAGTAGAAAGCTACACCTTC. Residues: CASSDRGVESYTF. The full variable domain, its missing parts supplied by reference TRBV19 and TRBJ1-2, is DGGITQSPKYLFRKEGQNVTLSCEQNLNHDAMYWYRQDPGQGLRLIYYSQIVNDFQKGDIAEGYSVSREKKESFPLTVTSAQKNPTAFYLCASSDRGVESYTFGSGTRLTVV.

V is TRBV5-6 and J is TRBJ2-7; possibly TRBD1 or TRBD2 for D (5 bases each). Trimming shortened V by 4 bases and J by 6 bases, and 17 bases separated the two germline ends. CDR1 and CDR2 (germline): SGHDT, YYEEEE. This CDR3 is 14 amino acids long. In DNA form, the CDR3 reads TGTGCCAGCAGCCCGCAGGGTTGGGACGGCGAGCAGTACTTC. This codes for CASSPQGWDGEQYF.

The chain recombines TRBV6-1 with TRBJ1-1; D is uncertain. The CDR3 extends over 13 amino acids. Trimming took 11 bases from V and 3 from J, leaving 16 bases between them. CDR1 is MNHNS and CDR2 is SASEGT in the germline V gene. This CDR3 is CAAAWKWDTEAFF. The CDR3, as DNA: TGTGCCGCCGCATGGAAATGGGACACTGAAGCTTTCTTT.

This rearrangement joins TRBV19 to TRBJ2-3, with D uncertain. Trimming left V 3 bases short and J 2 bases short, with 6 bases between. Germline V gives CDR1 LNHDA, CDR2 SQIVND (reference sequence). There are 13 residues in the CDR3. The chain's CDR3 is CASSMPYTDTQYF. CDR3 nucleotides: TGTGCCAGTAGTATGCCGTACACAGATACGCAGTATTTT.

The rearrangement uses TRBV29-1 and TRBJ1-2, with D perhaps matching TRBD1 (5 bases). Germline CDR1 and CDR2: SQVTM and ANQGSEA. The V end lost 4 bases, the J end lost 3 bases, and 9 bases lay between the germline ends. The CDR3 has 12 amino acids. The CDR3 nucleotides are TGCAGCGTTGGGACATCTTACTATGGCTACACCTTC. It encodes CSVGTSYYGYTF. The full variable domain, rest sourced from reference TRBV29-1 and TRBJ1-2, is SAVISQKPSRDICQRGTSLTIQCQVDSQVTMMFWYRQQPGQSLTLIATANQGSEATYESGFVIDKFPISRPNLTFSTLTVSNMSPEDSSIYLCSVGTSYYGYTFGSGTRLTVV.

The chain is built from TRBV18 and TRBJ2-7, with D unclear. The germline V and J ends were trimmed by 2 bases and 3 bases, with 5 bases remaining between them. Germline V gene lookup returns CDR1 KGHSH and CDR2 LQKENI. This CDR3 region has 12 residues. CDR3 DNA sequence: TGTGCCAGCTCACCATCGCGCTACGAGCAGTACTTC. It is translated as CASSPSRYEQYF.

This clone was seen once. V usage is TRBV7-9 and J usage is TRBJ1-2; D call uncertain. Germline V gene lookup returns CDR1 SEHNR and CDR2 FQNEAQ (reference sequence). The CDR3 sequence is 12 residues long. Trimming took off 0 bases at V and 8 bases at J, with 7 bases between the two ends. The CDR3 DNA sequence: TGTGCCAGCAGCTTAGCGTTGGCGGGCTACACCTTC. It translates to CASSLALAGYTF.

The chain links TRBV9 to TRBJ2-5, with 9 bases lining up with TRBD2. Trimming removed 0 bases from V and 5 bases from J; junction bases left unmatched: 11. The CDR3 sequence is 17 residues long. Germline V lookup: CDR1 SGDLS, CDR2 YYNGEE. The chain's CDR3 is CASSVGLAGSWGETQYF. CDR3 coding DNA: TGTGCCAGCAGCGTAGGGCTAGCGGGGTCCTGGGGGGAGACCCAGTACTTC.

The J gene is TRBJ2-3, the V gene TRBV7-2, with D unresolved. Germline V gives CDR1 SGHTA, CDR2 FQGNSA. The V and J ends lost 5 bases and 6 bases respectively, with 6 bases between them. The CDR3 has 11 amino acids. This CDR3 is CASSLLDTQYF. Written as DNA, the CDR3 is TGTGCCAGCAGCCTATTGGATACGCAGTATTTT.

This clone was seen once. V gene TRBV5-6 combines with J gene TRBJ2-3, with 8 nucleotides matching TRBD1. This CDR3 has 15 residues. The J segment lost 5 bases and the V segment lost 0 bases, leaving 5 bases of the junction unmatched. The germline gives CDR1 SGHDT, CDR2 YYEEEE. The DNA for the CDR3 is TGTGCCAGCAGCTTGGGACAGGGGATAGGAGATACGCAGTATTTT. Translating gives CASSLGQGIGDTQYF.

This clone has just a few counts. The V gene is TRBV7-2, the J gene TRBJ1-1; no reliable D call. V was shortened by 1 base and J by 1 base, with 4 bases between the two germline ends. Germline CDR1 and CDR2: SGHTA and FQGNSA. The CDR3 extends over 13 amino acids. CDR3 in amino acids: CASSLGTNTEAFF. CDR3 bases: TGTGCCAGCAGCTTAGGGACGAACACTGAAGCTTTCTTT.

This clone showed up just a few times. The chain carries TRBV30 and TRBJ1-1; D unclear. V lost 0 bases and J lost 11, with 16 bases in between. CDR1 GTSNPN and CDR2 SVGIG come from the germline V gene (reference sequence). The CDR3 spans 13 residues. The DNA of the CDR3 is TGTGCCTGGAGTGTACATCAGACCCGCCAGGCTTTCTTT. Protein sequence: CAWSVHQTRQAFF. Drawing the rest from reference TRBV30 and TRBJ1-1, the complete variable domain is SQTIHQWPATLVQPVGSPLSLECTVEGTSNPNLYWYRQAAGRGLQLLFYSVGIGQISSEVPQNLSASRPQDRQFILSSKKLLLSDSGFYLCAWSVHQTRQAFFGQGTRLTVV.